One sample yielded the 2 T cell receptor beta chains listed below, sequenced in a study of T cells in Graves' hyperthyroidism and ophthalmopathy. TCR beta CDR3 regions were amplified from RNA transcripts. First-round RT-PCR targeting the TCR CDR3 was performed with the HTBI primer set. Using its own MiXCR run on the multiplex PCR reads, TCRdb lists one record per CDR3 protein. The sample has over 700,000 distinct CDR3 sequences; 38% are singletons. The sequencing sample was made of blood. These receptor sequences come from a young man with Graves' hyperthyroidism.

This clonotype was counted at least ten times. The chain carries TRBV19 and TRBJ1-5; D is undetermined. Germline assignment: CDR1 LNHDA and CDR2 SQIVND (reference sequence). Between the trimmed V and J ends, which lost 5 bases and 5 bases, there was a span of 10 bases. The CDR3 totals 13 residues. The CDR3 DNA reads TGTGCCAGTAGTCCGACCTTTTATCAGCCCCAGCATTTT. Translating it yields CASSPTFYQPQHF.

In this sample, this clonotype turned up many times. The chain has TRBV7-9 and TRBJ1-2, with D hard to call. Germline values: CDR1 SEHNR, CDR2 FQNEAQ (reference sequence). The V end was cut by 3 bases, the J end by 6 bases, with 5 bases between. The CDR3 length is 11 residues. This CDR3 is CASSFGNGYTF. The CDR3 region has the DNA TGTGCCAGCAGCTTCGGGAATGGCTACACCTTC. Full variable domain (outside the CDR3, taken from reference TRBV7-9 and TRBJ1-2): DTGVSQNPRHKITKRGQNVTFRCDPISEHNRLYWYRQTLGQGPEFLTYFQNEAQLEKSRLLSDRFSAERPKGSFSTLEIQRTEQGDSAMYLCASSFGNGYTFGSGTRLTVV.